This TCR beta chain emerged from a study of tumor-infiltrating lymphocytes in primary liver carcinoma. Across the study: Surgery removed the patients' primary liver carcinoma. Roughly 3.65 to 7.5 million productive TCRbeta reads were obtained per sample, with similar numbers across tissue types.

This clonotype was found many times. RNA isolated from unsorted whole blood supplied the blood RNA, with germline DNA also extracted. Chronic HBV infection was present, with no prior treatment. Constant-region priming of approximately 500 ng total RNA yielded TCR beta cDNA. Libraries covering TCR beta were generated through three nested multiplex PCR rounds (using a slightly modified ARM-PCR). Forward primers for TRBV1-TRBV30 and a C-beta reverse primer served the first two PCR rounds, at roughly 10 cycles each. TCRdb redid the calling of the multiplex PCR reads with MiXCR, one entry per CDR3 protein. This sample carries about 200,000 distinct CDR3 sequences, around three fifths of them seen once, and the ten largest clones take roughly 6.4%. This CDR3 region has 12 residues. V lost 5 bases and J 9 bases, leaving 11 bases between the germline ends.

This sequence joins TRBV12-3 or TRBV12-4 and TRBJ2-1, with D perhaps TRBD2 (7 bases). Sequencing was carried out using peripheral blood. The TCR sequence derives from a woman aged 55 to 70 with primary liver carcinoma and hepatitis B virus infection. The CDR3 nucleotides are TGTGCCAGCAGTCGCGGGGGCACTGAGCAGTTCTTC. It is translated as CASSRGGTEQFF.